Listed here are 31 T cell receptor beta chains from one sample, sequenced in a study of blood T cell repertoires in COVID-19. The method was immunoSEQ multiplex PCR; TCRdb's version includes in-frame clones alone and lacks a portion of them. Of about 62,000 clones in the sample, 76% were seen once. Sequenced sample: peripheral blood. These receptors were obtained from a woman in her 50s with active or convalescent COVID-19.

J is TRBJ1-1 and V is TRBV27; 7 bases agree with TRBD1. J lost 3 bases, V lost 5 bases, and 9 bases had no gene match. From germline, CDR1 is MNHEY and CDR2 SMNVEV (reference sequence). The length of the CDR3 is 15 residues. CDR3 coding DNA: TGTGCCAGCAGTCTGTACAGGGGTCAGCACACTGAAGCTTTCTTT. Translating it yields CASSLYRGQHTEAFF.

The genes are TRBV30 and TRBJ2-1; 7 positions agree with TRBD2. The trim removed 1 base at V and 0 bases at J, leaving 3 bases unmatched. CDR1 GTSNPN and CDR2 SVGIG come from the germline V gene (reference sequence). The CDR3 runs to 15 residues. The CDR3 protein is CAWSGRESSYNEQFF. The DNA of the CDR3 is TGTGCCTGGAGTGGGCGGGAGAGCTCCTACAATGAGCAGTTCTTC.

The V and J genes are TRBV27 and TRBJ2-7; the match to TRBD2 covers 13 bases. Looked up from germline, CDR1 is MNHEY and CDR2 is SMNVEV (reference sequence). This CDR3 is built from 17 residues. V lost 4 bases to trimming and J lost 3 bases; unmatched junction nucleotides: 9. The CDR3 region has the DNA TGTGCCAGCAGTTCCGGACTAGCGGGAGAGTTAGGCTACGAGCAGTACTTC. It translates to CASSSGLAGELGYEQYF.

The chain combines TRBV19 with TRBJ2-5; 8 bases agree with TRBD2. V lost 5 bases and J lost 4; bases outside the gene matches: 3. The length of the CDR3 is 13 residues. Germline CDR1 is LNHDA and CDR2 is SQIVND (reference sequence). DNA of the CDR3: TGTGCCAGTAGTTCGGGAGGGGGAGAGACCCAGTACTTC. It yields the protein CASSSGGGETQYF.

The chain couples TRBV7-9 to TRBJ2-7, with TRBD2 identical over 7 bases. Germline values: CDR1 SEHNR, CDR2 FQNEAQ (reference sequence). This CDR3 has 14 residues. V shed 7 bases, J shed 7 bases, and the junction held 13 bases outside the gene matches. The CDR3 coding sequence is TGTGCCAGCACCAAGGGACGGGAGGCTGGGGAGCAGTACTTC. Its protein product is CASTKGREAGEQYF.

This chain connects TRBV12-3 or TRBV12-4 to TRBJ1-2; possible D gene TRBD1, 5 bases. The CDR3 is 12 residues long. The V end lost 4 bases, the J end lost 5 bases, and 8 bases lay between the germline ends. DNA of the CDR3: TGTGCCAGCAGTTCGGGGGGATATGGCTACACCTTC. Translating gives CASSSGGYGYTF.

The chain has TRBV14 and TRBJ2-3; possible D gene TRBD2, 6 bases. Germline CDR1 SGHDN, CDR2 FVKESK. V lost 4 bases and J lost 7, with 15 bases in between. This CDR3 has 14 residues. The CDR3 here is CASSLSQGGNTQYF. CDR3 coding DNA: TGTGCCAGCAGCCTAAGTCAGGGCGGGAATACGCAGTATTTT.

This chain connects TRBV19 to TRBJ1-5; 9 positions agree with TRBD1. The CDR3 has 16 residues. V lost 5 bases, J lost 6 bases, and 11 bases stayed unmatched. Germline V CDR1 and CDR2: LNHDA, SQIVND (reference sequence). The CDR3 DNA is TGTGCCAGTAGTCCGGGGGGACAGGGATGGAGTCAGCCCCAGCATTTT. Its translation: CASSPGGQGWSQPQHF. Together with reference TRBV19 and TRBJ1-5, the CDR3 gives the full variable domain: DGGITQSPKYLFRKEGQNVTLSCEQNLNHDAMYWYRQDPGQGLRLIYYSQIVNDFQKGDIAEGYSVSREKKESFPLTVTSAQKNPTAFYLCASSPGGQGWSQPQHFGDGTRLSIL.

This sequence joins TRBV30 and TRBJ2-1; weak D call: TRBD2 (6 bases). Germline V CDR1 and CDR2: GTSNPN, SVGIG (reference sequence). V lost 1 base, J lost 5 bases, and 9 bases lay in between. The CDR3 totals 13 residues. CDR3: CAWSGGAHNEQFF. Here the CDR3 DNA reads TGTGCCTGGAGTGGCGGGGCCCACAATGAGCAGTTCTTC.

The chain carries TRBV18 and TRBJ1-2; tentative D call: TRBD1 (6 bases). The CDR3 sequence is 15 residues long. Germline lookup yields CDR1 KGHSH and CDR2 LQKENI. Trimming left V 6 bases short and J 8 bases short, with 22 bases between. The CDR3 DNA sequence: TGTGCCAGCTCTAACCGCCCACAGGGCGGAGAAGGCTACACCTTC. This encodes CASSNRPQGGEGYTF.

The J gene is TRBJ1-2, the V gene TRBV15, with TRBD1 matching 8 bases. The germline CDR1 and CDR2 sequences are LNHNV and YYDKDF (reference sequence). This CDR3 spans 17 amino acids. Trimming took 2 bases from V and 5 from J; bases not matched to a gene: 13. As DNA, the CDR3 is TGTGCCACCAGCAGATCCAGGGGGCCAGGGGCCGGGTATGGCTACACCTTC. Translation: CATSRSRGPGAGYGYTF.

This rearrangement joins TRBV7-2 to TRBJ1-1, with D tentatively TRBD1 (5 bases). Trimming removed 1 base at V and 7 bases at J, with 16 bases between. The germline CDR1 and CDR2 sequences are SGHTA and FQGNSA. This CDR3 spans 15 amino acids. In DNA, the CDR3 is TGTGCCAGCAGCTTAGTATGGGGTTCGGGGGGTGAAGCTTTCTTT. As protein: CASSLVWGSGGEAFF.

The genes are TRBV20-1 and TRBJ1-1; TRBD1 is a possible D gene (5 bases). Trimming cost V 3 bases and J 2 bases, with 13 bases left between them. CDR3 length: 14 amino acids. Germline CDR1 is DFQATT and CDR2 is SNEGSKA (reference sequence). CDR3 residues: CSASKAGFNTEAFF. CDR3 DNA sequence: TGCAGTGCTAGTAAGGCAGGGTTTAACACTGAAGCTTTCTTT.

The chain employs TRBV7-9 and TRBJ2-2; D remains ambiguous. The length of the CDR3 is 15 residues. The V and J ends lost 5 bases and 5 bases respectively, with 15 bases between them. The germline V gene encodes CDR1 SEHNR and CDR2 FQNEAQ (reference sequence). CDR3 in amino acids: CASSVAVTRTGELFF. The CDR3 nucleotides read TGTGCCAGCAGCGTTGCGGTTACGAGGACCGGGGAGCTGTTTTTT.

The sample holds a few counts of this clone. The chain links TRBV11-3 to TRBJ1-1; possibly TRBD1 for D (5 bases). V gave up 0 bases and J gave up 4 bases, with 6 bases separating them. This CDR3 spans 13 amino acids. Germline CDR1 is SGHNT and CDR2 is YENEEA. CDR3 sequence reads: CASSLDQGTEAFF. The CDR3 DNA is TGTGCCAGCAGCTTAGATCAGGGCACTGAAGCTTTCTTT.

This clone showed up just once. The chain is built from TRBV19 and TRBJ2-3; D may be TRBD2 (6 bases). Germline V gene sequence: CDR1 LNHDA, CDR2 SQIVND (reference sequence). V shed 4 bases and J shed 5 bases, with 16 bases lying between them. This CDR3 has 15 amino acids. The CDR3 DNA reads TGTGCCAGTAGTACCCCTCGGGAGTCCGGAGATACGCAGTATTTT. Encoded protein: CASSTPRESGDTQYF.

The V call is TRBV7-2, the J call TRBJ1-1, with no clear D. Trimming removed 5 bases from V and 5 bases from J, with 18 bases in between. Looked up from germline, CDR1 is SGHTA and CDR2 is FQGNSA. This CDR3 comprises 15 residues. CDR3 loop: CASSPYYGSITEAFF. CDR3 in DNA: TGTGCCAGCAGCCCCTACTACGGGTCAATAACTGAAGCTTTCTTT. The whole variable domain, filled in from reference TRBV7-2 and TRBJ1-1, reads GAGVSQSPSNKVTEKGKDVELRCDPISGHTALYWYRQSLGQGLEFLIYFQGNSAPDKSGLPSDRFSAERTGGSVSTLTIQRTQQEDSAVYLCASSPYYGSITEAFFGQGTRLTVV.

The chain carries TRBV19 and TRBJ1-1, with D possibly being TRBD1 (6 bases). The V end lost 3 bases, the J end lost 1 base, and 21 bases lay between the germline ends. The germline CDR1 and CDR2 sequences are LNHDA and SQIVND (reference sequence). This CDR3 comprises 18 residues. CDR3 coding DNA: TGTGCCAGTAGTATGGGGGCCGCGGCGGCCCAACGGAACACTGAAGCTTTCTTT. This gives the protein CASSMGAAAAQRNTEAFF.

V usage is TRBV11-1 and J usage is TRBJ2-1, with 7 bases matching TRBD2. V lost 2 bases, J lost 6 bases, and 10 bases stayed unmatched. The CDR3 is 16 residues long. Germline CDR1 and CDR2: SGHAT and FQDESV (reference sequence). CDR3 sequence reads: CASSLQWREWGNEQFF. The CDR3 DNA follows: TGTGCCAGCAGCTTACAGTGGCGGGAGTGGGGCAATGAGCAGTTCTTC.

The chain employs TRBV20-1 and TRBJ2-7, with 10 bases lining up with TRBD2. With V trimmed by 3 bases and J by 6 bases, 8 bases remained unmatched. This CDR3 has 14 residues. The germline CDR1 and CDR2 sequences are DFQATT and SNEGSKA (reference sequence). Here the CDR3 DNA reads TGCAGTGCTAGTTTAGCGGGAGGAATTTCCGAGCAGTACTTC. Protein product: CSASLAGGISEQYF.

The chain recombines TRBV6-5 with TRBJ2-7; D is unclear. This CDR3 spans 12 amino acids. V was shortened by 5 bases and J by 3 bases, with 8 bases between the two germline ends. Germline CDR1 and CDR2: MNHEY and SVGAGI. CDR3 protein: CASSPTGYEQYF. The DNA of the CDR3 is TGTGCCAGCAGTCCCACGGGCTACGAGCAGTACTTC.

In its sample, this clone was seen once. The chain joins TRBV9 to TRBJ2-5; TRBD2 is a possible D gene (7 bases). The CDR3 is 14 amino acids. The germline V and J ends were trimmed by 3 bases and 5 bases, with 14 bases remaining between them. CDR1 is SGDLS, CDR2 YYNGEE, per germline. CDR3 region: CASSALGGQETQYF. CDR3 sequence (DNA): TGTGCCAGCAGCGCGCTCGGGGGGCAGGAGACCCAGTACTTC. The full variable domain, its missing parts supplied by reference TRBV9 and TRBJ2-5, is DSGVTQTPKHLITATGQRVTLRCSPRSGDLSVYWYQQSLDQGLQFLIQYYNGEERAKGNILERFSAQQFPDLHSELNLSSLELGDSALYFCASSALGGQETQYFGPGTRLLVL.

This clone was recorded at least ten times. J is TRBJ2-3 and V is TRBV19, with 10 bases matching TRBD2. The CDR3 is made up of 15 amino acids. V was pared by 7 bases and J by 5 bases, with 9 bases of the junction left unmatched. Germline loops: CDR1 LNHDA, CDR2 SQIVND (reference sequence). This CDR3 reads CASTALAGVGDTQYF. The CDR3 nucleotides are TGTGCCAGTACCGCGCTAGCGGGAGTGGGAGATACGCAGTATTTT.

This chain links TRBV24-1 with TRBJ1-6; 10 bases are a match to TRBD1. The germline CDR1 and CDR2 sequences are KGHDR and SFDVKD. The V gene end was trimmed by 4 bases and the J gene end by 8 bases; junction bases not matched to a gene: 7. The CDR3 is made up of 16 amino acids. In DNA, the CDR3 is TGTGCCACCAGTGAAAGACAGGGGGCAGGGGATTCACCCCTCCACTTT. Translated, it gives CATSERQGAGDSPLHF.

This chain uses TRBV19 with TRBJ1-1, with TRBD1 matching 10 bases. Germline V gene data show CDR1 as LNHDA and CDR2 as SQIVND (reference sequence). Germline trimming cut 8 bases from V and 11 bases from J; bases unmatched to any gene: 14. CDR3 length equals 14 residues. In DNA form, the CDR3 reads TGTGCCAGTGGGACCCCGGGACAGGGGTCGTGGGCTTTCTTT. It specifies CASGTPGQGSWAFF.

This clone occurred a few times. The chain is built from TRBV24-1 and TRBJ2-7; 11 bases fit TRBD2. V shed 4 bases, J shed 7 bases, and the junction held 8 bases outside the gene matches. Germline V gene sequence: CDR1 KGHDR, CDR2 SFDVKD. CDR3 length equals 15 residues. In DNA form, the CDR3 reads TGTGCCACCAGTGAGGCGGGACTAGCGGTGGAAGAGCAGTACTTC. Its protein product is CATSEAGLAVEEQYF.

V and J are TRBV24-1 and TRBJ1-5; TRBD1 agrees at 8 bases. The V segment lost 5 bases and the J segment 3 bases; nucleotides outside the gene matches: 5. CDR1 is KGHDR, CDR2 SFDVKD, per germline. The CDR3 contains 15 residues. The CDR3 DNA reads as TGTGCCACCAGTGCAGGGGGCATCTTCAATCAGCCCCAGCATTTT. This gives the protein CATSAGGIFNQPQHF.

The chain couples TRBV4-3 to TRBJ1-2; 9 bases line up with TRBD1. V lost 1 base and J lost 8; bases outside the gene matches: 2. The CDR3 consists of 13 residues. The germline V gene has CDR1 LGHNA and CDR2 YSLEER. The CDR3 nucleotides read TGCGCCAGCAGCCAAGGACAGGGGGACGGCTACACCTTC. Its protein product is CASSQGQGDGYTF.

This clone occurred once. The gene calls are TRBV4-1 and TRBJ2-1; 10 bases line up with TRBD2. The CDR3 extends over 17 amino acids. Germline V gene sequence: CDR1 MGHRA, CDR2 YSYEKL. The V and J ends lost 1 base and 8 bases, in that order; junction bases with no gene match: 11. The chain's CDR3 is CASSQVRRLAGVDEQFF. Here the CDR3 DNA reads TGCGCCAGCAGCCAAGTTCGGCGTCTAGCGGGAGTTGATGAGCAGTTCTTC.

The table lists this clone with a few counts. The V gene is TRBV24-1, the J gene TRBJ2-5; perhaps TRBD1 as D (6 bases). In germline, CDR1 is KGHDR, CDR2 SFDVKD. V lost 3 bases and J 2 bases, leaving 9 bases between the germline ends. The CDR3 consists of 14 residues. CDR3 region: CATSDPGQQETQYF. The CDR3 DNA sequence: TGTGCCACCAGTGATCCGGGACAACAAGAGACCCAGTACTTC.

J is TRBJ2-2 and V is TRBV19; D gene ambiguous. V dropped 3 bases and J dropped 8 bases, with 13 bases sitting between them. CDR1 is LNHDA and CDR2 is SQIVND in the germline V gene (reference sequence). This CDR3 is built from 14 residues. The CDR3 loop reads CASSIPSVEGELFF. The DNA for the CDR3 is TGTGCCAGTAGTATCCCCAGCGTGGAGGGGGAGCTGTTTTTT. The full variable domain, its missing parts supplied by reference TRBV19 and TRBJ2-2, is DGGITQSPKYLFRKEGQNVTLSCEQNLNHDAMYWYRQDPGQGLRLIYYSQIVNDFQKGDIAEGYSVSREKKESFPLTVTSAQKNPTAFYLCASSIPSVEGELFFGEGSRLTVL.